This section outlines one TCR beta chain sequence together with its context. The antigen it recognizes is unknown. The sample holds no much larger clone one base away, and base qualities are not on file. Libraries of naive CD8 T cells were built from anywhere between about 17,000 and 1,000,000 sorted cells, with 10%, 30% or 50% of the purified RNA used. Naive CD8 T cells were FACS-sorted as CD8+CD4-CCR7+CD45RA+ on a BD FACSAria II into RLT Plus buffer. Detection sensitivity was tested by spiking Jurkat RNA equal to some 11 TCR copies' worth into samples containing roughly 19,000-1,100,000 naive CD8 T cells. Enrichment of CD8 T cells was done with RosetteSep CD8+ T Cell Enrichment Cocktail plus Ficoll-Paque, and ACK red cell lysis came afterward. Receptors were amplified or captured by PCR. These reads were obtained on an Illumina HiSeq 4000. Preparation of bulk TCR libraries followed a previously described approach, with the TCR primers listed in Table S5. Purification of total RNA was performed with the Qiagen AllPrep DNA/RNA kit. Reads from multiple sequencing runs of the same library were pooled before analysis. In the paper's pipeline: Only reads with exact TCR constant sequence were kept, trimmed to 150 nt, and grouped by their 12-nt molecular barcodes. Reads within each barcode group were sub-clustered using a 15% Levenshtein threshold, and quality-weighted consensus sequences were constructed for each RNA molecule. Non-functional sequences were excluded, and lower-count sequences lying one edit away from another sequence were also excluded. On the basis of fitting two negative binomial distributions, barcode sub-clusters with fewer than 20% of the maximum read count were discarded. TCRdb reworked the public reads: Q25 trimming with fastp, MiXCR clone assembly, productive beta chains retained. One record per CDR3 amino acid sequence lists the most common genes and DNA. The V and J calls, along with clone size, are taken from TCRdb and not from the paper's own processing. For this sample the table gives about 640,000 distinct CDR3 sequences, of which 20% were detected only once. Roughly 0.9% of the sample goes to the ten largest clones.

CDR1 is given as LGHDT and CDR2 as YNNKEL, both from the germline V gene (reference sequence). Inclusive of the bounding cysteine and phenylalanine, the CDR3 is 13 residues long. Kept here is only the CDR3 DNA, which spans 39 bases and is read in frame from base 1. The trim is 4 bases for V and 3 bases for J, with a gap of 10 bases between the germline ends. The data derive from a study of molecular identifiers for immune sequencing clone quantification (dated by TCRdb to about 2018). Study-level background: For a replicate experiment, RNA from around 18,000 or 91,000 naive CD8 T cells was divided into five aliquots, and four of the five aliquots were sequenced. This methods study used CD8 T cells to benchmark TCR RNA copy counting and molecular-identifier clustering-based TCR repertoire sequencing (MIDCIRS).

What the research found in general, with its limitations: When barcode sub-clustering was left out, chimeric consensus sequences inflated TCR diversity, with chimeras reaching as high as 47%. The naive libraries included spiked-in Jurkat TCR RNA (about nine copies' worth), and this Jurkat TCR RNA is not part of the donor repertoire. Modeling gave about three recovered TCR RNA copies per cell versus 8 to 10 by digital PCR, implying 25% to 30% capture efficiency. Highly expanded clone sizes could be underestimated because identical TCR molecules may share a barcode. A single cell's worth of spiked-in Jurkat TCR RNA was reported detectable even among 750,000 to 1,000,000 naive CD8 T cells. In CMV-specific effector cells, clones with more than 20 RNA copies accounted for over 98% of molecules, whereas in naive cells such clones accounted for under 1%.

This TCR was recovered from a human donor in good health. Some libraries in this study had Jurkat cell RNA spiked in. The V gene is TRBV3-1 and the J gene is TRBJ2-7, with an unclear D gene assignment. Sequencing was carried out using naive CD8+ T cells from blood, with Jurkat cell RNA spiked in. The label giving this sample's cell subset or site can be read as: FACS-sorted CD8+CD4-CCR7+CD45RA+ naive T cells. The CDR3 reads as follows: CASSRGANYEQYF. The DNA sequence is given as TGTGCCAGCAGCCGAGGTGCCAACTACGAGCAGTACTTC.